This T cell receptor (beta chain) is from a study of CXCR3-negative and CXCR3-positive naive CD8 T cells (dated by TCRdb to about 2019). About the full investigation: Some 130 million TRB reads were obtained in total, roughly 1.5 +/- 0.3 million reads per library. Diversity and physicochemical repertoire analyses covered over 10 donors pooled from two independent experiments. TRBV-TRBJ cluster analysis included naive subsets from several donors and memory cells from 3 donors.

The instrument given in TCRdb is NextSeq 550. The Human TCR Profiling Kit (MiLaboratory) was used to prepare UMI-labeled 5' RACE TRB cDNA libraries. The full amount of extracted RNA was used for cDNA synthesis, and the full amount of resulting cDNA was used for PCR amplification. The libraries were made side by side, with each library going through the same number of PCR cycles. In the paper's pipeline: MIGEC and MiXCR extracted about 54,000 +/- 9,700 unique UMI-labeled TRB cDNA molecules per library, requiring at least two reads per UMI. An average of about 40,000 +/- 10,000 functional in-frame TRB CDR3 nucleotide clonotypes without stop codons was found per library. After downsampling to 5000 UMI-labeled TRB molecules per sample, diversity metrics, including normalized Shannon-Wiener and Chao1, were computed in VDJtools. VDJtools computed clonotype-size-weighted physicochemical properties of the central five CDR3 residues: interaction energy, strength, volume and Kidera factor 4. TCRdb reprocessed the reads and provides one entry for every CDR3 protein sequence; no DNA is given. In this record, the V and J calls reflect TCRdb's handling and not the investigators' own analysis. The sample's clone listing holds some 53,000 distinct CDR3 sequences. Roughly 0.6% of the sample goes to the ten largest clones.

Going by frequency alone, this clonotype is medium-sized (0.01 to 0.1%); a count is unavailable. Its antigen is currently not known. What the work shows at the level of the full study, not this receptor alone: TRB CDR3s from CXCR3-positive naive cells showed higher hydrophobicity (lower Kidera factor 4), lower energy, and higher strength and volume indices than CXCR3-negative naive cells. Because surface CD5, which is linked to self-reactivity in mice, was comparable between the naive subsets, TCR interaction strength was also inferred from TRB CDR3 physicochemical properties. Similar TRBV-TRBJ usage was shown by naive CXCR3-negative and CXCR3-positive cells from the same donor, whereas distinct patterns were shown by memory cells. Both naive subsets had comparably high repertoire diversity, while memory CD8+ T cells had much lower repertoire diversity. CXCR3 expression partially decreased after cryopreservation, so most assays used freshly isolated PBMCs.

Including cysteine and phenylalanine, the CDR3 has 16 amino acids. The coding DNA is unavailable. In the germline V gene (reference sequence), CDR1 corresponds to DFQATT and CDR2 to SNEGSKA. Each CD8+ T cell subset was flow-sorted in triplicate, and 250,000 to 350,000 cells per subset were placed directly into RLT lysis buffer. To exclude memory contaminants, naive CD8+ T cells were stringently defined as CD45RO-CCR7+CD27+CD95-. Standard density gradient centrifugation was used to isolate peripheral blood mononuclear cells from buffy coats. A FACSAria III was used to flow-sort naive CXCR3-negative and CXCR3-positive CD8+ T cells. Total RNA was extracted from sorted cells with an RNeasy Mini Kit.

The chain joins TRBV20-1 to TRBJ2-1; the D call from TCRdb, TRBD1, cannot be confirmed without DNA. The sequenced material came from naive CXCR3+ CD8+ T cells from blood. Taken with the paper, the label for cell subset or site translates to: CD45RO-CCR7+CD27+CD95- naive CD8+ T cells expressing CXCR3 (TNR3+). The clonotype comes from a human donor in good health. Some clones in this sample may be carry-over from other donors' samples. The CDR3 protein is CSARGDGGSTYNEQFF.